The 28 T cell receptor beta chains below all came from one sample that was sequenced in a study of regulatory T cells in long-lasting Graves disease. The time point was: persistent/refractory GD, antithyroid drugs over 5 years with positive TRAb. Generation of the TCR library employed RNA extracted from PBMCs. For TCR beta, libraries came from iRepertoire HTBI primers and Arm-PCR of CDR3 regions. TCRdb reanalysed the multiplex PCR reads using MiXCR and keeps one entry per CDR3 protein. The data contain about 400,000 distinct CDR3 sequences, less than 25% of them singletons. Source: peripheral blood mononuclear cells (PBMCs), taken when the disease was refractory, from a patient treated with antithyroid drugs. The receptors stem from a female donor with Graves disease.

The gene calls are TRBV18 and TRBJ2-7; 11 nucleotides agree with TRBD2. Germline CDR1 is KGHSH and CDR2 is LQKENI. This CDR3 is 16 amino acids long. V was pared by 0 bases and J by 4 bases, with 5 bases of the junction left unmatched. In DNA, the CDR3 is TGTGCCAGCTCACCACCGGTACTAGCGGGAGATTACGAGCAGTACTTC. It specifies CASSPPVLAGDYEQYF. Full variable domain (remainder filled in from reference TRBV18 and TRBJ2-7): NAGVMQNPRHLVRRRGQEARLRCSPMKGHSHVYWYRQLPEEGLKFMVYLQKENIIDESGMPKERFSAEFPKEGPSILRIQQVVRGDSAAYFCASSPPVLAGDYEQYFGPGTRLTVT.

Note on this clonotype: The junction departs from germline at one end; a sequencing error may be responsible. The chain carries TRBV20-1 and TRBJ2-7, with D maybe TRBD2 (6 bases). CDR1 is DFQATT, CDR2 SNEGSKA, per germline (reference sequence). The CDR3 runs to 13 residues. The CDR3 sequence: CSARDGSSGEQYF. The CDR3 DNA sequence: TGCAGTGCTCGAGACGGGAGCTCAGGCGAGCAGTACTTC.

This clonotype was seen repeatedly, ten times or more. This sequence joins TRBV7-2 and TRBJ1-5; D ambiguous. CDR1 and CDR2 from the germline V gene are SGHTA and FQGNSA. The CDR3 loop spans 14 amino acids. V was pared by 2 bases and J by 3 bases, with 8 bases between. In nucleotides, the CDR3 is TGTGCCAGCAGCTTAATAGGGAACAATCAGCCCCAGCATTTT. It specifies CASSLIGNNQPQHF.

The rearrangement uses TRBV20-1 and TRBJ2-2; 7 bases fit TRBD2. Trimming at V came to 0 bases and at J to 6 bases, leaving 10 bases not matched to a gene. This CDR3 has 16 amino acids. The germline V gene encodes CDR1 DFQATT and CDR2 SNEGSKA (reference sequence). CDR3 region: CSARDLGRGGPGELFF. CDR3 nucleotides: TGCAGTGCTAGAGATCTTGGGCGCGGGGGTCCCGGGGAGCTGTTTTTT.

This clonotype showed up just a few times. This chain joins TRBV20-1 and TRBJ2-5; TRBD2 matches at 10 bases. Trimming cost V 1 base and J 4 bases; bases outside gene matches: 9. CDR3 length: 16 amino acids. From germline, CDR1 is DFQATT and CDR2 SNEGSKA (reference sequence). This chain's CDR3 is CSARVPLAGAVETQYF. DNA for the CDR3: TGCAGTGCTAGAGTACCCCTAGCGGGAGCCGTAGAGACCCAGTACTTC.

The rearrangement links TRBV19 to TRBJ2-1, with 13 bases identical to TRBD2. Trimming took 4 bases from V and 0 from J; bases not matched to a gene: 9. The length of the CDR3 is 19 residues. CDR1 is LNHDA, CDR2 SQIVND, per germline (reference sequence). CDR3 coding DNA: TGTGCCAGTAGTAGAATGACTAGCGGGAGGAATAGCTCCTACAATGAGCAGTTCTTC. This gives the protein CASSRMTSGRNSSYNEQFF. Variable domain in full (rest from reference TRBV19 and TRBJ2-1): DGGITQSPKYLFRKEGQNVTLSCEQNLNHDAMYWYRQDPGQGLRLIYYSQIVNDFQKGDIAEGYSVSREKKESFPLTVTSAQKNPTAFYLCASSRMTSGRNSSYNEQFFGPGTRLTVL.

This clonotype was counted many times. The CDR3 DNA follows: TGCAGTGCTAGCCCTGAACAAGAGACCCAGTACTTC. This codes for CSASPEQETQYF. The rearrangement joins TRBV20-1 to TRBJ2-5; D uncertain. Trimming stripped 3 bases from V and 2 bases from J, with 7 bases between. The CDR3 has 12 residues. Germline CDR1 and CDR2: DFQATT and SNEGSKA (reference sequence).

This rearrangement joins TRBV7-9 to TRBJ2-5; D could derive from TRBD1 or TRBD2 (5 bases each). The V end lost 1 base, the J end lost 2 bases, and 14 bases lay between the germline ends. CDR3 size: 16 residues. Germline CDR1 reads SEHNR; CDR2 reads FQNEAQ (reference sequence). In DNA form, the CDR3 reads TGTGCCAGCAGCTTAGGGTCCGGGACCCTTCAAGAGACCCAGTACTTC. Amino acid sequence: CASSLGSGTLQETQYF.

This clonotype was observed at least ten times. The chain is built from TRBV12-3 or TRBV12-4 and TRBJ1-5; no firm D call. This CDR3 is 14 amino acids long. V lost 7 bases and J lost 4, with 14 bases in between. The DNA for the CDR3 is TGTGCCAGCACCGAAGGCGCTCCAAATCAGCCCCAGCATTTT. It specifies CASTEGAPNQPQHF.

This sequence joins TRBV6-1 and TRBJ2-7; D perhaps matches TRBD1 (5 bases). This CDR3 region has 11 residues. Per germline, CDR1 MNHNS and CDR2 SASEGT. V was clipped by 4 bases and J by 8 bases, with 9 bases between them. In DNA form, the CDR3 reads TGTGCCAGCAGTGCTGCAGGGAAGCAGTACTTC. This encodes CASSAAGKQYF.

The rearrangement joins TRBV7-2 to TRBJ2-1, with 12 bases fitting TRBD2. The V and J ends lost 4 bases and 8 bases, in that order; junction bases with no gene match: 6. The germline gives CDR1 SGHTA, CDR2 FQGNSA. The CDR3 has 15 residues. For the CDR3, the DNA is TGTGCCAGCAGCTCGACTAGCGGGAGTGGGTATGAGCAGTTCTTC. Translating gives CASSSTSGSGYEQFF. Combining the CDR3 with reference TRBV7-2 and TRBJ2-1 gives the whole variable domain GAGVSQSPSNKVTEKGKDVELRCDPISGHTALYWYRQSLGQGLEFLIYFQGNSAPDKSGLPSDRFSAERTGGSVSTLTIQRTQQEDSAVYLCASSSTSGSGYEQFFGPGTRLTVL.

The chain links TRBV4-2 to TRBJ1-5; D is perhaps TRBD1 (5 bases). Trimming cost V 5 bases and J 9 bases, with 17 bases left between them. Germline V CDR1 and CDR2: LGHNA, YNFKEQ. The CDR3 loop spans 14 amino acids. This CDR3 reads CASSSREESLPQHF. The CDR3 DNA is TGTGCCAGCAGCAGCAGGGAAGAGAGTCTGCCCCAGCATTTT.

This sequence joins TRBV5-1 and TRBJ2-2; no definite D call. Germline CDR1 is SGHRS and CDR2 is YFSETQ. This CDR3 is 15 amino acids long. Deletions cut 1 base from V and 0 bases from J, with 7 bases between. CDR3 DNA: TGCGCCAGCAGCTTGAACAGTGCGAACACCGGGGAGCTGTTTTTT. This translates into CASSLNSANTGELFF.

This clonotype was recorded at least ten times. This chain links TRBV12-5 with TRBJ1-1; a weak D match, TRBD1 (5 bases). V lost 2 bases and J lost 0, with 13 bases in between. The CDR3 has 16 amino acids. Germline V gene sequence: CDR1 LGHNT, CDR2 FRNRAP. The CDR3 here is CASGLLAGRLNTEAFF. CDR3 DNA sequence: TGTGCTAGTGGTTTGCTCGCGGGACGGTTGAACACTGAAGCTTTCTTT.

There are many counts of this clonotype. CDR3 loop: CATSRDVREGLQTYNEQFF. CDR3 sequence (DNA): TGTGCCACCAGCAGAGACGTGCGGGAGGGCCTTCAAACCTACAATGAGCAGTTCTTC. This chain connects TRBV15 to TRBJ2-1; 9 bases map to TRBD2. V was pared by 0 bases and J by 2 bases, with 11 bases of the junction left unmatched. This CDR3 has 19 amino acids. CDR1 and CDR2 (germline): LNHNV, YYDKDF (reference sequence).

The chain recombines TRBV12-3 or TRBV12-4 with TRBJ2-3; 7 bases line up with TRBD2. V dropped 6 bases and J dropped 4; count of bases not matched to a gene: 13. The CDR3 is made up of 16 amino acids. The DNA for the CDR3 is TGTGCCAGCAGACTTGGGGGAACCGCGGGGGCAGATACGCAGTATTTT. Its translation is CASRLGGTAGADTQYF.

This clonotype was seen a few times. J is TRBJ2-7 and V is TRBV6-2 or TRBV6-3; tentative D call: TRBD1 (6 bases). V was cut by 2 bases and J by 5 bases, with 16 bases left in between. Germline V gene data show CDR1 as MNHEY and CDR2 as SVGEGT. This CDR3 contains 15 residues. The CDR3 is CASSYPQGRSNEQYF. CDR3 DNA: TGTGCCAGCAGTTACCCACAGGGAAGATCAAACGAGCAGTACTTC.

The chain recombines TRBV28 with TRBJ2-3, with D perhaps matching TRBD1 (6 bases). Germline CDR1 reads MDHEN; CDR2 reads SYDVKM. CDR3 length equals 14 residues. Trimming stripped 3 bases from V and 3 bases from J, with 10 bases between. The CDR3 region has the DNA TGTGCCAGCAGTTTTGGGGGCGGGACAGATACGCAGTATTTT. Translated, it gives CASSFGGGTDTQYF.

This clonotype was recorded a few times. The V gene is TRBV19, the J gene TRBJ1-2; D gene uncertain. Trimming removed 1 base at V and 3 bases at J, with 12 bases between. The CDR3 loop spans 15 amino acids. CDR1 and CDR2 from the germline V gene are LNHDA and SQIVND (reference sequence). CDR3 amino acids: CASSIGWRGYYGYTF. CDR3 bases: TGTGCCAGTAGTATAGGGTGGCGGGGATACTATGGCTACACCTTC.

The rearrangement uses TRBV9 and TRBJ2-7; 9 bases fit TRBD1. This CDR3 is built from 16 residues. Germline CDR1 reads SGDLS; CDR2 reads YYNGEE. After removal of 3 bases from V and 0 bases from J, the junction contained 7 bases not matched to a gene. CDR3 residues: CASSATGTGLSYEQYF. The CDR3 DNA follows: TGTGCCAGCAGCGCCACCGGGACAGGGCTCTCCTACGAGCAGTACTTC.

This clonotype appeared a few times. The chain uses TRBV5-1 and TRBJ2-1; 10 bases are shared with TRBD2. Per the germline V gene, CDR1 is SGHRS and CDR2 is YFSETQ. Germline trimming cut 0 bases from V and 6 bases from J; bases unmatched to any gene: 3. The CDR3 contains 15 residues. The CDR3 protein is CASSLDGLAANEQFF. In DNA, the CDR3 is TGCGCCAGCAGCTTGGATGGACTAGCGGCCAATGAGCAGTTCTTC.

This clonotype was seen ten or more times. J is TRBJ1-5 and V is TRBV20-1; D is possibly TRBD1 (5 bases). The CDR3 contains 14 residues. Trimming took off 6 bases at V and 2 bases at J, with 14 bases between the two ends. Germline V gives CDR1 DFQATT, CDR2 SNEGSKA (reference sequence). The CDR3 region is CSARQPLGNQPQHF. The CDR3 region has the DNA TGCAGTGCGAGACAGCCCTTGGGCAATCAGCCCCAGCATTTT.

This clonotype was observed a few times. V usage is TRBV5-1 and J usage is TRBJ1-5; possibly TRBD1 for D (6 bases). This CDR3 is 13 amino acids long. Trimming took 3 bases from V and 9 from J, leaving 13 bases between them. Per germline, CDR1 SGHRS and CDR2 YFSETQ. CDR3 nucleotides: TGCGCCAGCAGCTCGACAGGCGACACGCCCCAGCATTTT. Encoded protein: CASSSTGDTPQHF. Supplemented by reference TRBV5-1 and TRBJ1-5, the full variable domain reads KAGVTQTPRYLIKTRGQQVTLSCSPISGHRSVSWYQQTPGQGLQFLFEYFSETQRNKGNFPGRFSGRQFSNSRSEMNVSTLELGDSALYLCASSSTGDTPQHFGDGTRLSIL.

This sequence joins TRBV3-1 and TRBJ2-1; 8 bases align to TRBD2. The CDR3 loop spans 15 amino acids. Germline V gives CDR1 LGHDT, CDR2 YNNKEL (reference sequence). The V segment lost 3 bases and the J segment 3 bases; nucleotides outside the gene matches: 4. CDR3 sequence: CASSQDSGDYNEQFF. The DNA for the CDR3 is TGTGCCAGCAGCCAGGATAGCGGGGACTACAATGAGCAGTTCTTC.

The V and J genes are TRBV2 and TRBJ2-1; 9 nucleotides agree with TRBD2. The CDR3 consists of 16 residues. The junction had 13 bases not matched to a gene; V was cut back by 6 bases and J by 7 bases. Per the germline V gene, CDR1 is SNHLY and CDR2 is FYNNEI. CDR3 sequence: CASRSIGSGGSNEQFF. The CDR3 region has the DNA TGTGCCAGCAGAAGTATAGGGAGCGGGGGGTCGAATGAGCAGTTCTTC.

CDR3 bases: TGTGCCAGCAGGCCAGGACAGGGTGGCTACACCTTC. This encodes CASRPGQGGYTF. The gene calls are TRBV27 and TRBJ1-2; 8 positions agree with TRBD1. V trimming: 6 bases; J trimming: 7 bases; junction bases outside the gene matches: 4. Germline CDR1 and CDR2: MNHEY and SMNVEV (reference sequence). This CDR3 has 12 amino acids.

Notes on this clonotype: A much more abundant neighbour one base away suggests this may be a read error. Lacking the conserved final phenylalanine or tryptophan, this CDR3 likely reflects a read error. The genes are TRBV6-1 and TRBJ1-1; TRBD1 is a possible D gene (6 bases). Per germline, CDR1 MNHNS and CDR2 SASEGT. The germline V and J ends were trimmed by 8 bases and 1 base, with 14 bases remaining between them. This CDR3 spans 14 amino acids. In nucleotides, the CDR3 is TGTGCCAGCGACCCCGGGACACGGAACACTGAAGCTTTCCTT. It is translated as CASDPGTRNTEAFL.

In its sample, this clonotype was seen many times. V is TRBV28 and J is TRBJ2-7; 7 nucleotides agree with TRBD1. Losses at the gene ends were 6 bases for V and 2 bases for J; bases not matched to a gene: 10. This CDR3 region has 15 residues. Germline assignment: CDR1 MDHEN and CDR2 SYDVKM. In DNA form, the CDR3 reads TGTGCCAGCAGGTTCACGACAGGGCCTACCTACGAGCAGTACTTC. Protein product: CASRFTTGPTYEQYF.